Listed below are T cell receptor beta chains from one sample, sequenced in a study of T-cell reconstitution after alpha-beta-depleted transplantation in children. TCRdb itself ran the PCR reads through MiXCR, one entry per CDR3 protein. The sample yields roughly 250,000 distinct CDR3 sequences, roughly 8.2% seen once. Sequences were derived from PBMCs, mostly from graft donor cells, sampled 180 days after TCRalphabeta/CD19-depleted stem cell transplant. Every receptor here comes from a male patient between 10 and 17 years old who had a stem cell transplant for acute lymphoblastic leukemia, so the T cells may come from the graft donor. Both conserved end residues are part of each CDR3. Each record gives: CDR3 protein, CDR3 DNA, J gene, V gene, D gene, clone size. A D gene is named only where the DNA matches it firmly. Clone size is not always given. Where it is, it says once, few, many or a class for expanded clones.

CATARAGDQETQYF,TGTGCCACCGCCAGAGCGGGAGACCAAGAGACCCAGTACTTC,TRBJ2-5,TRBV12-3/TRBV12-4,TRBD2,many
CASSYQSVLEAFF,TGTGCCAGCAGTTACCAATCAGTCCTTGAAGCTTTCTTT,TRBJ1-1,TRBV6-6,NA,few
CASRPGQGNSYEQYF,TGTGCCAGCAGACCCGGACAGGGCAATTCCTACGAGCAGTACTTC,TRBJ2-7,TRBV6-1,TRBD1,many
CASSEQGITEAFF,TGTGCCAGCAGTGAACAGGGGATCACTGAAGCTTTCTTT,TRBJ1-1,TRBV6-1,NA,many
CASSPPSRVGQETQYF,TGTGCCAGCTCACCACCTTCCAGGGTCGGGCAAGAGACCCAGTACTTC,TRBJ2-5,TRBV18,NA,many
CASSYEVRDYNEQFF,TGTGCCAGCAGTTACGAGGTCCGTGACTACAATGAGCAGTTCTTC,TRBJ2-1,TRBV6-2/TRBV6-3,NA,many
CSSHGGTDTQYF,TGCAGTTCCCATGGGGGCACAGATACGCAGTATTTT,TRBJ2-3,TRBV20-1,NA,many
CASSKERRSGDLEDGNTEAFF,TGTGCCAGCAGCAAAGAGAGGAGGTCAGGGGACTTAGAGGATGGAAACACTGAAGCTTTCTTT,TRBJ1-1,TRBV21-1,NA,many
CASSTDRGHEQYF,TGTGCCAGCAGCACGGACAGGGGCCACGAGCAGTACTTC,TRBJ2-7,TRBV13,TRBD1,NA
CASSYTGSSASSYEQYF,TGTGCCAGCAGTTACACGGGGTCTAGCGCATCCTCCTACGAGCAGTACTTC,TRBJ2-7,TRBV6-5,NA,few
CSVDPLLWTNEKLFF,TGCAGCGTTGATCCATTACTGTGGACTAATGAAAAACTGTTTTTT,TRBJ1-4,TRBV29-1,NA,many
CASLNGPLFF,TGCGCCAGCTTAAACGGACCACTGTTTTTT,TRBJ1-4,TRBV5-1,NA,many
CSATLRDSYGYTF,TGCAGTGCCACACTCCGGGACAGCTATGGCTACACCTTC,TRBJ1-2,TRBV20-1,TRBD1,NA
CSASGSVYNEQFF,TGCAGTGCTAGCGGGAGTGTGTACAATGAGCAGTTCTTC,TRBJ2-1,TRBV20-1,NA,many
CSAAVTNEKLFF,TGCAGTGCTGCCGTGACTAATGAAAAACTGTTTTTT,TRBJ1-4,TRBV20-1,NA,many
CASSPRGGNYGYTF,TGCGCCAGCAGCCCCCGGGGAGGAAACTATGGCTACACCTTC,TRBJ1-2,TRBV5-1,NA,many
CSVEGGQTSTDTQYF,TGCAGCGTTGAAGGGGGCCAAACTAGCACAGATACGCAGTATTTT,TRBJ2-3,TRBV29-1,NA,many